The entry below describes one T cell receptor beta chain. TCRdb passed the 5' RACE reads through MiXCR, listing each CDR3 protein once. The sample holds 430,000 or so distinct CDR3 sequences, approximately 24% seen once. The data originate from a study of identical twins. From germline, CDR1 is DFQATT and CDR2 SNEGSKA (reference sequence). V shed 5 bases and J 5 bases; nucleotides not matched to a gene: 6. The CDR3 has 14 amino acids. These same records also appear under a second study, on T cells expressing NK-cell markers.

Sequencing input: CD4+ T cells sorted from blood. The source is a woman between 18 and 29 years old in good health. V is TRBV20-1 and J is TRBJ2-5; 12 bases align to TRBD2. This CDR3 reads CSAHAGTSGETQYF. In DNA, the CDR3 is TGCAGTGCTCACGCCGGGACTAGCGGGGAGACCCAGTACTTC.